What follows is one T cell receptor beta chain and its context. The PCR ran on 60 Vbeta and 13 Jbeta primers. Produced via immunoSEQ multiplex PCR; TCRdb's table is partial and in-frame only. There are 95,000 to 120,000 clones in the sample; 70% to 85% occur only once, and roughly 4.2% lies in the top ten. This sample was included in a study of cytomegalovirus exposure and HLA in healthy donors. Trimming cost V 0 bases and J 6 bases; bases outside gene matches: 5. Germline loops: CDR1 KGHSH, CDR2 LQKENI. CDR3 length: 16 amino acids. This TCR was sampled from a middle-aged woman in good health and CMV-seropositive. Sequences were obtained from PBMCs. The chain links TRBV18 to TRBJ2-7; 13 bases line up with TRBD2. CDR3 coding DNA: TGTGCCAGCTCACCACCCGGACTAGCGGGAGTTGGCGAGCAGTACTTC. It translates to CASSPPGLAGVGEQYF.